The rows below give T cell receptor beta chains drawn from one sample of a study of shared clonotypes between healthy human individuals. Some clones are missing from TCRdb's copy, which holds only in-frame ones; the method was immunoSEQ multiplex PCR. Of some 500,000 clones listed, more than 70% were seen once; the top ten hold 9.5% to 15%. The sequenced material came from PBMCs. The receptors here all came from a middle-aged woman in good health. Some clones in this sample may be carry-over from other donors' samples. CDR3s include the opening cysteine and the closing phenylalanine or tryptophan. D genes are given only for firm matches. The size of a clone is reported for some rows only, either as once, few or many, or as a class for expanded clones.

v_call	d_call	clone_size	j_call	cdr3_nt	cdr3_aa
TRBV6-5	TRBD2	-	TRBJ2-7	TGTGCCAGCAGCCGACTAGCGGGAGTGGGAGAGCAGTACTTC	CASSRLAGVGEQYF
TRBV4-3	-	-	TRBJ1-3	TGCGCCAGCAGCCAAGACGCCAGCTCTGGAAACACCATATATTTT	CASSQDASSGNTIYF
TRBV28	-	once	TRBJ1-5	TGTGCCAGCAGTTTCATAGGACAAAACAATCAGCCCCAGCATTTT	CASSFIGQNNQPQHF
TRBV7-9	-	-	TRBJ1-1	TGTGCCAGCAGCCCGGGGCTGAGCATCGAGAACACTGAAGCTTTCTTT	CASSPGLSIENTEAFF
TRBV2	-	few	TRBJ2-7	TGTGCCAGCACTCAAGAGGCCTTCTACGAGCAGTACTTC	CASTQEAFYEQYF
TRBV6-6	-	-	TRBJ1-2	TGTGCCAGCAGTTACGGGGGTGGCTACACCTTC	CASSYGGGYTF
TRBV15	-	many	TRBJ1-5	TGTGCCACCAGCAGGAATCTCGATAGCAATCAGCCCCAGCATTTT	CATSRNLDSNQPQHF
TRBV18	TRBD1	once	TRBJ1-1	TGTGCCAGCTCACCACGGGGGACAGACACTGAAGCTTTCTTT	CASSPRGTDTEAFF
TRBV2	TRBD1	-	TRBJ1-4	TGTGCCAGCAGTGATAACAGGGGGCTGAATAATGAAAAACTGTTTTTT	CASSDNRGLNNEKLFF
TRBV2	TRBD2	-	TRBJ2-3	TGTGCCAGCGGTGCAGGATTGGCGGGAGGGGATACGCAGTATTTT	CASGAGLAGGDTQYF
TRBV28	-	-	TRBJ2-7	TGTGCCAGCAGTTTAATAATAGGGGACGAGCAGTACTTC	CASSLIIGDEQYF
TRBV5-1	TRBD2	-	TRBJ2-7	TGCGCCAGCAGCTTGGGACTAGCGGGACCTTCCTACGAGCAGTACTTC	CASSLGLAGPSYEQYF
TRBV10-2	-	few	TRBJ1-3	TGCGCCAGCAGTGAGTCGGCGAGGGGCGCTGGAAACACCATATATTTT	CASSESARGAGNTIYF
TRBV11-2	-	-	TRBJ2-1	TGTGCCAGCAGCTTTGGACAGTACAATGAGCAGTTCTTC	CASSFGQYNEQFF
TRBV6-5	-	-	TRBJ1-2	TGTGCCAGCAGTTACTCCAAGGAGACAGACGGCTACACCTTC	CASSYSKETDGYTF
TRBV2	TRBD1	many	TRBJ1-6	TGTGCCAGCAGTGAAACGGGACAGTTCAATTCACCCCTCCACTTT	CASSETGQFNSPLHF
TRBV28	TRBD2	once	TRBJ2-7	TGTGCCAGCAGAACACAATGGGGACTAGCGGGAGGACCCAGCTCCTACGAGCAGTACTTC	CASRTQWGLAGGPSSYEQYF
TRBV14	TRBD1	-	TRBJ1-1	TGTGCCAGCAGCCAAAGGACAGGGTCGGGCACTGAAGCTTTCTTT	CASSQRTGSGTEAFF
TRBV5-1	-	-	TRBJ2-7	TGCGCCAGCAGCGCCGGGACTGAGAAATACGAGCAGTACTTC	CASSAGTEKYEQYF
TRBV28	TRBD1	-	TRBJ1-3	TGTGCCAGCAGTTTATGGGGCGGGGACAGGCCTTACTCTGGAAACACCATATATTTT	CASSLWGGDRPYSGNTIYF
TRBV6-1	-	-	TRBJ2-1	TGTGCCAGCAGTGAAGCGCAACGGAGTGAGCAGTTCTTC	CASSEAQRSEQFF
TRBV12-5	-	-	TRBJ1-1	TGTGCTAGTGCCCCGTGGGGCGGCACTGAAGCTTTCTTT	CASAPWGGTEAFF
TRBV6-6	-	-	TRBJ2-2	TGTGCCAGCACTCCGTACAGACCCGCGAACACCGGGGAGCTGTTTTTT	CASTPYRPANTGELFF
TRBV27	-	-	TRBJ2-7	TGTGCCAGCAGTCCGGCGATTCTCTCCTACGAGCAGTACTTC	CASSPAILSYEQYF
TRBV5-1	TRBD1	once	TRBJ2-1	TGCGCCAGCAGCTTGGCAGGGGGCTTTGGTACGTCCTACAATGAGCAGTTCTTC	CASSLAGGFGTSYNEQFF
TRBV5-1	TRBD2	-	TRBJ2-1	TGCGCCACCCGCCCCCTAGCGGGAGTAAATGAGCAGTTCTTC	CATRPLAGVNEQFF
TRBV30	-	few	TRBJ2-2	TGTGCCTGGAGTCCCGCGCGTCTTAACACCGGGGAGCTGTTTTTT	CAWSPARLNTGELFF
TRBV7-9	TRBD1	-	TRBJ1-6	TGTGCCAGCAGCGTCGACAGGGTTAATTCACCCCTCCACTTT	CASSVDRVNSPLHF
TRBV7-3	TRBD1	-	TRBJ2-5	TGTGCCAGCAGCTTCGGGACAGTGGAGGAGACCCAGTACTTC	CASSFGTVEETQYF
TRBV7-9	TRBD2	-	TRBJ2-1	TGTGCCAGCAGGATTGGGACTAGCGGGAACAGTGAGCAGTTCTTC	CASRIGTSGNSEQFF
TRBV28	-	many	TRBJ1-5	TGTGCCAGCAGTCTTCAAGACAATCAGCCCCAGCATTTT	CASSLQDNQPQHF
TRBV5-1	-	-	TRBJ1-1	TGCGCCAGCAGCTTGGTCCCGGAAAAGAACACTGAAGCTTTCTTT	CASSLVPEKNTEAFF
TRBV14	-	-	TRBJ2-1	TGTGCCAGCAGCCAAGTTCGGTTCTCCTACAATGAGCAGTTCTTC	CASSQVRFSYNEQFF
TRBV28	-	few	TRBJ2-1	TGTGCCAGCAGCCCGACTAGTCGGGAGCAGTTCTTC	CASSPTSREQFF
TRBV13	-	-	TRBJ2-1	TGTGCCAGCAGCCTCAGGGCGTTCAGCTCCTACAATGAGCAGTTCTTC	CASSLRAFSSYNEQFF
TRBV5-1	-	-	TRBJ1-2	TGCGCCAGCAGCTTGGCCTTCGGGACCGATGTAGCCCCCCCTAGGGGCTACACCTTC	CASSLAFGTDVAPPRGYTF
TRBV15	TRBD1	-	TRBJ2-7	TGTGCCACCAGTAAGGACAGGGTAGCCTACGAGCAGTACTTC	CATSKDRVAYEQYF
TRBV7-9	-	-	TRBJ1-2	TGTGCCAGCAGGACGCCCGGCCTCTTAGGCTACACCTTC	CASRTPGLLGYTF